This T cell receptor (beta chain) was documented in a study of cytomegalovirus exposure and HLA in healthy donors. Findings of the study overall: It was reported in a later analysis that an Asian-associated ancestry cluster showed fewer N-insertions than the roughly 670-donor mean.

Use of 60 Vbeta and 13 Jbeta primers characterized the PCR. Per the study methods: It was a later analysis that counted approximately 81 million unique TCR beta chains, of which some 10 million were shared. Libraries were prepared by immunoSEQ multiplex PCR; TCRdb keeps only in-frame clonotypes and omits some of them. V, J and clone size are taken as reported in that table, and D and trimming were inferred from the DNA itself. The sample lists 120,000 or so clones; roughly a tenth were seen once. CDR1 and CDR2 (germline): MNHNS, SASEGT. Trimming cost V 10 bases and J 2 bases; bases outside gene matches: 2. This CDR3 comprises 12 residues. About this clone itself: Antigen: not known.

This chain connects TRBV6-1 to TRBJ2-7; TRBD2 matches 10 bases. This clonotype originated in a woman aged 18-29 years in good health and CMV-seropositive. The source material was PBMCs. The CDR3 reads CATLAGAYEQYF. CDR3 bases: TGTGCCACCCTAGCGGGAGCCTACGAGCAGTACTTC.